This T cell receptor (beta chain) derives from a study of PD-1 blockade in classical Hodgkin lymphoma. Study observations and caveats: Newly diagnosed patients were reported to exhibit reduced baseline TCR diversity relative to healthy donors. CD4+ TCR diversity rose significantly by C4D1, and CD8+ TCR diversity did not.

Time point denoted: cycle 4 day 1 (C4D1), after more than five weeks of nivolumab. No patient escaped relapse after autologous stem cell transplantation, and brentuximab vedotin exposure varied. Classification of best responses gave complete response, partial response or progressive disease. CDR1 and CDR2 (germline): SSHAT, FNYEAQ (reference sequence). V lost 6 bases, J lost 3 bases, and 4 bases stayed unmatched. This CDR3 spans 13 amino acids. Profiled with immunoSEQ multiplex PCR; TCRdb holds only in-frame clones, not every one. The data hold under 9,500 clones, with about 87% observed a single time. Notes on this clone: As yet, its antigen is unknown.

The TCR comes from a human donor with classical Hodgkin lymphoma. The specimen comprised peripheral blood mononuclear cells (PBMCs), sampled before the fourth cycle of nivolumab. The chain links TRBV7-7 to TRBJ2-5; 7 bases map to TRBD2. CDR3 residues: CASSYGGKETQYF. CDR3 sequence (DNA): TGTGCCAGCAGTTACGGGGGGAAAGAGACCCAGTACTTC. Together with reference TRBV7-7 and TRBJ2-5, the CDR3 gives the full variable domain: GAGVSQSPRYKVTKRGQDVTLRCDPISSHATLYWYQQALGQGPEFLTYFNYEAQPDKSGLPSDRFSAERPEGSISTLTIQRTEQRDSAMYRCASSYGGKETQYFGPGTRLLVL.